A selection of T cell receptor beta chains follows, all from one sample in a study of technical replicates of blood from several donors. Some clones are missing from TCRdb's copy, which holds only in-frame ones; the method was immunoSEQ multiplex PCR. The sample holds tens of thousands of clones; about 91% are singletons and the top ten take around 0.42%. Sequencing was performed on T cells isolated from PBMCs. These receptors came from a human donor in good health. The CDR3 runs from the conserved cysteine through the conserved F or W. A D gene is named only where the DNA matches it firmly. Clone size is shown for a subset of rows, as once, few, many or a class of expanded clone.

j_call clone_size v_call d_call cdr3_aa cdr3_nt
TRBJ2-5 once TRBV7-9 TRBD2 CASSGLGETQYF TGTGCCAGCAGTGGACTAGGGGAGACCCAGTACTTC
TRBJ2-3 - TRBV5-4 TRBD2 CASSGWTSGRAPTDTQYF TGTGCCAGCAGCGGGTGGACTAGCGGTAGAGCCCCCACAGATACGCAGTATTTT
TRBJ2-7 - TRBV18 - CASSLTGSAEQYF TGTGCCAGCTCACTCACAGGGTCTGCCGAGCAGTACTTC
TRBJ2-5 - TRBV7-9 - CASVYTGGIETQYF TGTGCCAGCGTATACACAGGTGGCATAGAGACCCAGTACTTC
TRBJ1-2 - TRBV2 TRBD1 CASSEPGQGAGGYTF TGTGCCAGCAGTGAGCCGGGACAGGGGGCCGGCGGCTACACCTTC
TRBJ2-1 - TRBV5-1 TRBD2 CASSFTLAGGNEQFF TGCGCCAGCAGCTTTACACTAGCGGGAGGCAATGAGCAGTTCTTC
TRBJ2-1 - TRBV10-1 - CASSDSRQSDEQFF TGCGCCAGCAGCGATTCCAGACAGTCCGATGAGCAGTTCTTC
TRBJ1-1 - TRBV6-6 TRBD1 CASSPGQGNTEAFF TGTGCCAGCAGCCCGGGACAGGGGAACACTGAAGCTTTCTTT
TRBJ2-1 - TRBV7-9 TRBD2 CASTSGRTIDNEQFF TGTGCCAGCACCAGCGGGAGGACCATAGACAATGAGCAGTTCTTC
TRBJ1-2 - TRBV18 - CASSPPGRQENYGYTF TGTGCCAGCTCACCACCGGGAAGACAGGAAAACTATGGCTACACCTTC
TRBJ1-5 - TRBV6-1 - CASSDGIRGSSNQPQHF TGTGCCAGCAGTGACGGAATCAGGGGTAGCAGCAATCAGCCCCAGCATTTT
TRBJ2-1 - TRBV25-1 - CASSPLSSPEQFF TGTGCCAGCAGTCCCCTAAGTAGTCCTGAGCAGTTCTTC
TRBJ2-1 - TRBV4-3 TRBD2 CASSHSGSELNEQFF TGCGCCAGCAGCCACAGCGGGAGCGAACTAAATGAGCAGTTCTTC
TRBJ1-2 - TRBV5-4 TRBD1 CASTGGDSSRGNYGYTF TGTGCCAGCACCGGAGGGGACAGCTCAAGAGGGAACTATGGCTACACCTTC
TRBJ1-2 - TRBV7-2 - CASSPREVYGYTF TGTGCCAGCAGTCCCCGGGAAGTCTATGGCTACACCTTC
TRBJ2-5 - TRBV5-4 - CASSPSQETQYF TGTGCCAGCAGCCCGAGCCAAGAGACCCAGTACTTC
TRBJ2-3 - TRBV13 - CASSLEGLSAERTDTQYF TGTGCCAGCAGCTTAGAAGGTCTGTCGGCGGAACGCACAGATACGCAGTATTTT
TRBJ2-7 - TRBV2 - CASSDMDSSYEQYF TGTGCCAGCAGTGATATGGACAGCTCCTACGAGCAGTACTTC
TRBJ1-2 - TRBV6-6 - CASIPGIGQGTYGYTF TGTGCCAGCATCCCAGGTATTGGCCAGGGCACCTATGGCTACACCTTC
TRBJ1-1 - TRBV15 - CATSRDHNTEAFF TGTGCCACCAGCAGAGATCATAACACTGAAGCTTTCTTT
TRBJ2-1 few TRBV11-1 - CASSAGLEYNEQFF TGTGCCAGCAGCGCGGGACTCGAATACAATGAGCAGTTCTTC
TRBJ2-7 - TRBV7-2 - CASSLWSYEQYF TGTGCCAGCAGCTTATGGAGCTACGAGCAGTACTTC
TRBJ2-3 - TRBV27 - CASSFGRNTDTQYF TGTGCCAGCAGTTTCGGCAGGAACACAGATACGCAGTATTTT